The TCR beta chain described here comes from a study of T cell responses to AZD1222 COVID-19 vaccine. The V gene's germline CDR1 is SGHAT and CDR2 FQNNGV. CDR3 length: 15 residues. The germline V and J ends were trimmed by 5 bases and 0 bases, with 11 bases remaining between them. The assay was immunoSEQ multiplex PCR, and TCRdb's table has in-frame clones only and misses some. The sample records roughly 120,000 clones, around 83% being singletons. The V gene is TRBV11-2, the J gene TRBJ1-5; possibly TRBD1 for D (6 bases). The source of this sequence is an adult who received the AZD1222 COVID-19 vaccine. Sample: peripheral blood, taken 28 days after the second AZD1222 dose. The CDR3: CASSRDIYSNQPQHF. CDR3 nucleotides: TGTGCCAGCAGCCGGGACATTTATAGCAATCAGCCCCAGCATTTT.